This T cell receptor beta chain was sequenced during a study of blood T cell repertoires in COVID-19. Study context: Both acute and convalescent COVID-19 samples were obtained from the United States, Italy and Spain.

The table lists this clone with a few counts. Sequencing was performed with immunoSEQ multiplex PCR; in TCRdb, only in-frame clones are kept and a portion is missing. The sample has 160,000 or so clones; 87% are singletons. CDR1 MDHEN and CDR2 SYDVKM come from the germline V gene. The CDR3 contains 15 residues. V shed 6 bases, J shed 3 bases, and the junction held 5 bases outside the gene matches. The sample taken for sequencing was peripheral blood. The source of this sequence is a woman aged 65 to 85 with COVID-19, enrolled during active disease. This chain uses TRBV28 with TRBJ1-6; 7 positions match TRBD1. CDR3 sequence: CASRPTGDYNSPLHF. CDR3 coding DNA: TGTGCCAGCAGGCCCACAGGGGACTATAATTCACCCCTCCACTTT.